This section outlines one T cell receptor (beta chain) sequence together with its context. Its cognate antigen is unknown. The CDR3 length is 12 residues. Germline values: CDR1 MNHEY, CDR2 SMNVEV (reference sequence). The UMIs contained a 6-nucleotide sample barcode. They were added by template switching during cDNA synthesis. TCRdb re-called the 5' RACE reads, yielding one record per CDR3 amino acid sequence without DNA. The table lists about 210,000 distinct CDR3 sequences. The sample belongs to a study of monozygotic twins with inflammatory bowel disease. Notes on the study in general: Versus healthy twins, IBD patients showed fewer clonotypes shared with others, especially with disease activity. No discrimination was achieved between different T cell subtypes. Patient repertoire variability may have increased through differing immunosuppressive treatments.

This chain uses TRBV27 with TRBJ1-1. The TCR originated in a human donor with ulcerative colitis or Crohn's disease, or a healthy co-twin of an affected twin (not recorded which). The sample consisted of blood. The CDR3 region is CASRDPDTEAFF.